The source of this T cell receptor beta chain is a study of T cell responses to AZD1222 COVID-19 vaccine. Produced via immunoSEQ multiplex PCR; TCRdb's table is partial and in-frame only. The sample holds about 160,000 clones, about 91% seen once. The CDR3 is 15 residues long. Trimming stripped 5 bases from V and 0 bases from J, with 13 bases between. Germline CDR1 reads MNHEY; CDR2 reads SVGAGI. The material was peripheral blood, obtained on day 0 of AZD1222 vaccination. This chain joins TRBV6-5 and TRBJ1-2; the D is unclear. This clonotype was sampled from an adult in good health. CDR3 coding DNA: TGTGCCAGCAGTCGGAGCCCCGACCCTAACTATGGCTACACCTTC. Translating gives CASSRSPDPNYGYTF.